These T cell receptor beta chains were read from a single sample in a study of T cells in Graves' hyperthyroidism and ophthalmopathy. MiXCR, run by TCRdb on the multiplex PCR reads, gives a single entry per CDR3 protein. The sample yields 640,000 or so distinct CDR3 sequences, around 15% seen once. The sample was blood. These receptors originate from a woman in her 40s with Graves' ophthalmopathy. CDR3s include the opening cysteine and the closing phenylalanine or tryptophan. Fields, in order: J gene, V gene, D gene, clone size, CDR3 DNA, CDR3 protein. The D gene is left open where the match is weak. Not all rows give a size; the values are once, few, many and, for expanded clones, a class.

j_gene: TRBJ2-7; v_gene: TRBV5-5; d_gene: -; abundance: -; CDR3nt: TGTGCCAGCAGCTCACCGGGACGGAGAACCTACGAGCAGTACTTC; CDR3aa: CASSSPGRRTYEQYF
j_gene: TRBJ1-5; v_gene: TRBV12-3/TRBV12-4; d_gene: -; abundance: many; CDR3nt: TGTGCCAGCACCTCAGACCTTAGCAATCAGCCCCAGCATTTT; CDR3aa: CASTSDLSNQPQHF
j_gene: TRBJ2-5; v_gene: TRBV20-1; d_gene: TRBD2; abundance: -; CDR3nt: TGCAGTGCTTTAAAGCGGGAGGTCGTAGAGACCCAGTACTTC; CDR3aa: CSALKREVVETQYF
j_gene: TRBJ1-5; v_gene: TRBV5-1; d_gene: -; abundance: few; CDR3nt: TGCGCCAGCAGGCTAGATATGGGTGGCAATCAGCCCCAGCATTTT; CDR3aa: CASRLDMGGNQPQHF
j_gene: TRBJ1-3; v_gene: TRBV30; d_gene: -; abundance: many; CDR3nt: TGTGCCTGGACCGGGACCTCTGGAAACACCATATATTTT; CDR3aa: CAWTGTSGNTIYF
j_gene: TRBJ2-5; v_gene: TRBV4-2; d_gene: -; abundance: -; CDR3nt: TGTGCCAGCAGCCAAGGGGCCGACGGGGAGACCCAGTACTTC; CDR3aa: CASSQGADGETQYF
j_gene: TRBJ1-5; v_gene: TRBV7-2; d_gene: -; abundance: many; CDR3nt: TGTGCCAGCAGCTTAGTCTTTCCACATCAGCCCCAGCATTTT; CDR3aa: CASSLVFPHQPQHF
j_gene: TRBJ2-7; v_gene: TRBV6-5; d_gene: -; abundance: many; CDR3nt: TGTGCCAGCAGCCCGACAGGGACTAGCTCCTACGAGCAGTACTTC; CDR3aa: CASSPTGTSSYEQYF
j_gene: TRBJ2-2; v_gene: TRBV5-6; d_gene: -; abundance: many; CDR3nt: TGTGCCAGCAGCTTTACGGCGGGACCCTACACCGGGGAGCTGTTTTTT; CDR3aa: CASSFTAGPYTGELFF
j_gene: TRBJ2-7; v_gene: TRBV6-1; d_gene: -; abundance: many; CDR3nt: TGTGCCAGCGGGGATTTAGTCAGCGAGCAGTACTTC; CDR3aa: CASGDLVSEQYF
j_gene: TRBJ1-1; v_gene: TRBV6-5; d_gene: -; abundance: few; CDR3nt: TGTGCCAGCAGTTGGAGCGGCGGGGGGACTGAAGCTTTCTTT; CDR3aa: CASSWSGGGTEAFF
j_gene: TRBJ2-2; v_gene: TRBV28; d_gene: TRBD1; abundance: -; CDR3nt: TGTGCCAGCAGCCGTACCACAGGGGGTGTCGGGGAGCTGTTTTTT; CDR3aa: CASSRTTGGVGELFF
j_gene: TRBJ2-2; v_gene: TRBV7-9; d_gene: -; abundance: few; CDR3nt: TGTGCCACCGAGGAGGGCACCGGGGAGCTGTTTTTT; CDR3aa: CATEEGTGELFF
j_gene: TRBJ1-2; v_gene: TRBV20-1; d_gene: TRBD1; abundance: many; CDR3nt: TGCAGTGCTGAAGACAGGGGGATAGACGGCTACACCTTC; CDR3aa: CSAEDRGIDGYTF
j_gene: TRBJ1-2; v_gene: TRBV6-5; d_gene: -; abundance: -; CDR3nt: TGTGCCAGCAGTTCGCAGTCTTGGTCCTATGGCTACACCTTC; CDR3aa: CASSSQSWSYGYTF
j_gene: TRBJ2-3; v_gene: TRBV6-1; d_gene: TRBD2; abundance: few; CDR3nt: TGTGCCAGCAGTACGGGACTACCTAACACAGATACGCAGTATTTT; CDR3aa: CASSTGLPNTDTQYF
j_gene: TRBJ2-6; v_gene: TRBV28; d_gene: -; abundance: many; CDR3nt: TGTGCCAGCAGCCAACAGGGAGACTCTGGGGCCAACGTCCTGACTTTC; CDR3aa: CASSQQGDSGANVLTF
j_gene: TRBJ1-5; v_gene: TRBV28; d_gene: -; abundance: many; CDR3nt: TGTGCCAGCAGTTTAGGGTTTAAAGGCGGGGGATATAGCAATCAGCCCCAGCATTTT; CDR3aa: CASSLGFKGGGYSNQPQHF
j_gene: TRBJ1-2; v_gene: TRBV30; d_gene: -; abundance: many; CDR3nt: TGTGCCTGGCCGGACTATGGCTACACCTTC; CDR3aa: CAWPDYGYTF
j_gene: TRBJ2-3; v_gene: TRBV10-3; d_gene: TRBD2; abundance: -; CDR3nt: TGTGCCATCAGTGAGGGCAGGACTAGCGGGAGAACAGATACGCAGTATTTT; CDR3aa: CAISEGRTSGRTDTQYF
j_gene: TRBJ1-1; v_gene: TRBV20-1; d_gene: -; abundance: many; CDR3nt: TGCAGTGCTTTTTACAGCGGTGAAGCTTTCTTT; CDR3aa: CSAFYSGEAFF
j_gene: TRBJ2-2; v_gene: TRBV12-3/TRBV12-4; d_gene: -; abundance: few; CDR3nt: TGTGCCAGCAGCTGGAGGGGGGCCCTAACCGGGGAGCTGTTTTTT; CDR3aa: CASSWRGALTGELFF
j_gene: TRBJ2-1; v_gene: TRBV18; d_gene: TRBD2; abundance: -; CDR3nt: TGTGCCAGCTCACCACCGCTAGCGGGAGGGCCGATTTCTTTCTACAATGAGCAGTTCTTC; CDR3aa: CASSPPLAGGPISFYNEQFF
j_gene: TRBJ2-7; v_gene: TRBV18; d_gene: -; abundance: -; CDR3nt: TGTGCCAGCTCACCACCAGTAGGGGGAAGGTACTTC; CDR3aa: CASSPPVGGRYF
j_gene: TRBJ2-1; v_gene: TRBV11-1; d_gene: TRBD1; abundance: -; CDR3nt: TGTGCCAGCAGTCACATACCAAGGGGGCCCTACAATGAGCAGTTCTTC; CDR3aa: CASSHIPRGPYNEQFF
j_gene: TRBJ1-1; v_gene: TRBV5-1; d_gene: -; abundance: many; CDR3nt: TGCGCCAGCAGCTTGAGTTCGTCTGAAGCTTTCTTT; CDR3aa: CASSLSSSEAFF
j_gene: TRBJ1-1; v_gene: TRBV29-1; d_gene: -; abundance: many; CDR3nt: TGCAGCCACACCGAGGCAGTGAACACTGAAGCTTTCTTT; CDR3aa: CSHTEAVNTEAFF
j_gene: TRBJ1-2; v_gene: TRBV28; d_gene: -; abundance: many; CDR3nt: TGTGCCAGCAGTTTAACCGGGGGGGCGGTGGATGGCTACACCTTC; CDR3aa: CASSLTGGAVDGYTF
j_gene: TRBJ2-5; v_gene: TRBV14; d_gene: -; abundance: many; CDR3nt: TGTGCCAGCAGCCAAGGGCGCCCACAAGAGACCCAGTACTTC; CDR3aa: CASSQGRPQETQYF
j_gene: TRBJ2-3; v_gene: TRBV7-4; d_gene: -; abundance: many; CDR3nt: TGTGCCAGCAGCTTCCGTACCTTAGATACGCAGTATTTT; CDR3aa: CASSFRTLDTQYF
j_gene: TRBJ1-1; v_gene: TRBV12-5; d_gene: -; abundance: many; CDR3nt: TGTGCTAGTGGTTTATCCCTGAACACTGAAGCTTTCTTT; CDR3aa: CASGLSLNTEAFF
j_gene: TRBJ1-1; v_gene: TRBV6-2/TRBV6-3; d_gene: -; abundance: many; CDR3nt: TGTGCCAGCAGTTACTCATCCTACATGAACACTGAAGCTTTCTTT; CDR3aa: CASSYSSYMNTEAFF
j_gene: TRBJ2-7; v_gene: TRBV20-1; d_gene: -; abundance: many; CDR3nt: TGCAGTGCTAGGGGACTTTTTATGCGGGAGCAGTACTTC; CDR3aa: CSARGLFMREQYF
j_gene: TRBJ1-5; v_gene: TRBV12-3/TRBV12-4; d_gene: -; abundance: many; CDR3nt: TGTGCCAGCAGTTTTACTGCCAGCAATCAGCCCCAGCATTTT; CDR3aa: CASSFTASNQPQHF
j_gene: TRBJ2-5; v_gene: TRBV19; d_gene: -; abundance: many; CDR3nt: TGTGCCAGTAGTTACGGGACTCTGTACCAAGAGACCCAGTACTTC; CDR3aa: CASSYGTLYQETQYF
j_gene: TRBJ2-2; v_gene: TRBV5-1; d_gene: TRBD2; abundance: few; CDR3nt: TGCGCCAGCAGCGCCACTAGCGGGAGTAGCACCGGGGAGCTGTTTTTT; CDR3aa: CASSATSGSSTGELFF
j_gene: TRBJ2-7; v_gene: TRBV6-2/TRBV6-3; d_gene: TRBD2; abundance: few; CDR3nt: TGTGCCAGCAGTTCCCCCCTAGCGGGGGACTACGAGCAGTACTTC; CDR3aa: CASSSPLAGDYEQYF
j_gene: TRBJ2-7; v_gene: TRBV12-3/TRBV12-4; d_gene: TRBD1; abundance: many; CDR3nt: TGTGCCAGCAGCCCTACAGGGGGCTTTCTCTACGAGCAGTACTTC; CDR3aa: CASSPTGGFLYEQYF
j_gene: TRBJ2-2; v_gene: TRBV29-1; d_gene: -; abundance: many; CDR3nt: TGCAGCGTTGAACACGAGAACACCGGGGAGCTGTTTTTT; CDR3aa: CSVEHENTGELFF
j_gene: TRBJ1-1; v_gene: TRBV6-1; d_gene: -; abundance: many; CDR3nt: TGTGCCAGCAGTGAAGTGGACACTGAAGCTTTCTTT; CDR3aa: CASSEVDTEAFF
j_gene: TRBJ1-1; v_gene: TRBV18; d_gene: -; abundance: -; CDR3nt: TGTGCCAGCTCCTGGGACACCTCGGGGACTGAAGCTTTCTTT; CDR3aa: CASSWDTSGTEAFF
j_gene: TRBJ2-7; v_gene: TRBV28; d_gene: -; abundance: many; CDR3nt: TGTGCCAGCTTTGGGCCCTACGAGCAGTACTTC; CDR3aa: CASFGPYEQYF
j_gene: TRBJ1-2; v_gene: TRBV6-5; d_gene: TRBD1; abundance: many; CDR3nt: TGTGCCAGCAGTTCGACAGGGGGAGGATCCTATGGCTACACCTTC; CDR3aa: CASSSTGGGSYGYTF
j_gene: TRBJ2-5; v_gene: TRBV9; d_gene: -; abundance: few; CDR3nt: TGTGCCAGCAGCGTAGGAGGGGGGGAAGAGACCCAGTACTTC; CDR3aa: CASSVGGGEETQYF
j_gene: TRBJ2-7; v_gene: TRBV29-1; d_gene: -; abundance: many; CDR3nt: TGCAGCGTCCACTCCGGGGTGGCCTACGAGCAGTACTTC; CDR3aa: CSVHSGVAYEQYF
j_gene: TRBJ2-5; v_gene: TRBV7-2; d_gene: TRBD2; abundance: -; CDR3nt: TGTGCCAGCAGCTTAGAAGACCTAGCGGGAGGGGAGACCCAGTACTTC; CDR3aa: CASSLEDLAGGETQYF
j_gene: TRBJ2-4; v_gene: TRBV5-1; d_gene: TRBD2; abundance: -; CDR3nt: TGCGCCAGCAGCTTGACTAGCGGGTACCAGTTAGCCAAAAACATTCAGTACTTC; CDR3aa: CASSLTSGYQLAKNIQYF
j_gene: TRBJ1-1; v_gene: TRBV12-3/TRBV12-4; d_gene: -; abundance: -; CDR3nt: TGTGCCAGCAGTTTAAGGGGGGCAGGAGAAGCTTTCTTT; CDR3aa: CASSLRGAGEAFF
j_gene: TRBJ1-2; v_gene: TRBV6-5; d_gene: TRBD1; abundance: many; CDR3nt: TGTGCCAGCAGCACGACAGGGTGGAGGGGCTACACCTTC; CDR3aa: CASSTTGWRGYTF
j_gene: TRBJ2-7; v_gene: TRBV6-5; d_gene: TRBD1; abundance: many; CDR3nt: TGTGCCAGTCGATCAGGGGGCGCAGTCTACGAGCAGTACTTC; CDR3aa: CASRSGGAVYEQYF
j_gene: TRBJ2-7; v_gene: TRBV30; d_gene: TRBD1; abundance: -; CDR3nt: TGTGCCTGGAGTGGGGACAGCATTCGCGAGCAGTACTTC; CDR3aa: CAWSGDSIREQYF
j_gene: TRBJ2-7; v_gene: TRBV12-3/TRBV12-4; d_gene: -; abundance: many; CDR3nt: TGTGCCAGCAGTCAGTACAGGGAATTCTCCTACGAGCAGTACTTC; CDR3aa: CASSQYREFSYEQYF
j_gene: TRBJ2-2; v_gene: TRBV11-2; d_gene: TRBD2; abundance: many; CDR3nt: TGTGCCAGCAGCTCGCGAGGACTAGCGGCGAACACCGGGGAGCTGTTTTTT; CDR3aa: CASSSRGLAANTGELFF
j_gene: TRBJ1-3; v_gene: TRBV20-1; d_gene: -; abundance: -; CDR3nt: TGCAGTGCTAGTGGTGCGGAGAATGGAAACACCATATATTTT; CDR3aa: CSASGAENGNTIYF
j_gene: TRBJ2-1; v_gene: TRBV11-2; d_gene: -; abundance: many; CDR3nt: TGTGCCAGCAACCGAGGAGGGGGTGAGCAGTTCTTC; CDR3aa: CASNRGGGEQFF
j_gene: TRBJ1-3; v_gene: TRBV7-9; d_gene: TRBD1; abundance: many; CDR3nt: TGTGCCAGCACCGGGACAGCTGGAAACACCATATATTTT; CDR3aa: CASTGTAGNTIYF
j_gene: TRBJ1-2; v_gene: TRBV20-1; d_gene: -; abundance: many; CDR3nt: TGCAGTGCTAGTTGGCGGAACTATGGCTACACCTTC; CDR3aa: CSASWRNYGYTF
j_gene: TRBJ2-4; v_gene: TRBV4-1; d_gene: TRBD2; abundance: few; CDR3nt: TGCGCCAGCGCCTCCCTGGCTAGCGGGAGGCCCCCCGAAAACATTCAGTACTTC; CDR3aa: CASASLASGRPPENIQYF
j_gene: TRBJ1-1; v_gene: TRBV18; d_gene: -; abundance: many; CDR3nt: TGTGCCAGCTCACCACCGACAGGCGTGGCTTTCTTT; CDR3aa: CASSPPTGVAFF
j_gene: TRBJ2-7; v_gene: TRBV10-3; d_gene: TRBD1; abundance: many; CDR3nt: TGTGCCACTTCGGACAGGGGTACCTCCTACGAGCAGTACTTC; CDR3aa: CATSDRGTSYEQYF